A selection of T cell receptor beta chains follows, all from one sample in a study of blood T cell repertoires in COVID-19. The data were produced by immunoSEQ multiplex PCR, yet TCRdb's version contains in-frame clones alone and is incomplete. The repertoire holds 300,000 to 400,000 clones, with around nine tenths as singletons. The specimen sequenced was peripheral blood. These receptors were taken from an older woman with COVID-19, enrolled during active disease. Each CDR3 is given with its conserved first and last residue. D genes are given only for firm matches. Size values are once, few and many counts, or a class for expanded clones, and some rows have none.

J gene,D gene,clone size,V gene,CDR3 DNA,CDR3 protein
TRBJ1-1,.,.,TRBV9,TGTGCCAGCAGCCCCGGCGGGAACACTGAAGCTTTCTTT,CASSPGGNTEAFF
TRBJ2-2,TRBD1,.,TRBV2,TGTGCCAGCACCACCCTCAGGGGGCGGACCGGGGAGCTGTTTTTT,CASTTLRGRTGELFF
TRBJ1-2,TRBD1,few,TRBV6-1,TGTGCCAGCAGTGAAAGGGACAGGGGAAGGGATGGCTACACCTTC,CASSERDRGRDGYTF
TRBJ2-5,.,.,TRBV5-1,TGCGCCAGCAGCTGGCTCGGGGGGCTCCAAGAGACCCAGTACTTC,CASSWLGGLQETQYF
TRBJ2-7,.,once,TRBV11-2,TGTGCCAGCAGCTTATTTGCGGGGATCTCCTACGAGCAGTACTTC,CASSLFAGISYEQYF
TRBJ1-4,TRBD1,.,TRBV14,TGTGCCAGCAGCCCCCTGGGACAGGGGGCGCGAAAACTGTTTTTT,CASSPLGQGARKLFF
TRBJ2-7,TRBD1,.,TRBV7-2,TGTGCCAGCAGCTCAAGGGGGGCCGGGACAGGGGGCTACGAGCAGTACTTC,CASSSRGAGTGGYEQYF
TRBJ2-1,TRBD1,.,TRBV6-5,TGTGCCAGCAGTAGGGACAGTTACAATGAGCAGTTCTTC,CASSRDSYNEQFF
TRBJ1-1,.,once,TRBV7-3,TGTGCCAGCAGTCTTACACCGTCCGACACTGAAGCTTTCTTT,CASSLTPSDTEAFF
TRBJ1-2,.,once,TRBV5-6,TGTGCCAGCAGCTTTAGTGGGCTTGGCTACACCTTC,CASSFSGLGYTF
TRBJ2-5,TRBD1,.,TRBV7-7,TGTGCCAGCCAGGACAGGGGGCTCGAGACCCAGTACTTC,CASQDRGLETQYF
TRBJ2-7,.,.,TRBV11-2,TGTGCCAGCATCGCGGATGTGGGGGGTTCGAAAGAGCAGTACTTC,CASIADVGGSKEQYF
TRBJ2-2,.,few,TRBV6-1,TGTGCCAGCAGTGAACGGGACACCGGGGAGCTGTTTTTT,CASSERDTGELFF
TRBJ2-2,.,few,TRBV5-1,TGCGCCTCGGGACATTACACCGGGGAGCTGTTTTTT,CASGHYTGELFF
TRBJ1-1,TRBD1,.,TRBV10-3,TGTGCCATCAGTGCCCTACAGGGGTCGGAAACTGAAGCTTTCTTT,CAISALQGSETEAFF
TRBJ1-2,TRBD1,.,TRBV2,TGTGCCAGCACCCCGGACAGGACCCCATCTAACTATGGCTACACCTTC,CASTPDRTPSNYGYTF
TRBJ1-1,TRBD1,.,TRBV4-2,TGTGCCAGCAGCCATTCCCAGGGACAGGGGACCACTGAAGCTTTCTTT,CASSHSQGQGTTEAFF
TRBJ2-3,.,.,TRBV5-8,TGTGCCGGACACCCGAGGTGGAGCACAGATACGCAGTATTTT,CAGHPRWSTDTQYF
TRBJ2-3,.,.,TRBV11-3,TGTGCCAGCAGGTACCGGAATAATGCGAGGGTGCAGTATTTT,CASRYRNNARVQYF
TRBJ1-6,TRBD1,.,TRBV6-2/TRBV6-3,TGTGCCAGCAGTTACTCGACAGGGCTGGGTAATTCACCCCTCCACTTT,CASSYSTGLGNSPLHF
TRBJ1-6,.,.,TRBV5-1,TGCGCCAGCAGCCCGGTTGTCCCGGGAGTATATAATTCACCCCTCCACTTT,CASSPVVPGVYNSPLHF
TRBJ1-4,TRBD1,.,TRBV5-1,TGCGCCAGCAGGGATACAGGGGATGGTGAAAAACTGTTTTTT,CASRDTGDGEKLFF
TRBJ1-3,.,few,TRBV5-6,TGTGCCAGCAGCTTTCGACCGGAGATCTCTGGAAACACCATATATTTT,CASSFRPEISGNTIYF
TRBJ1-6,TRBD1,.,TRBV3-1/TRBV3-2,TGTGCCAGCAGCCAGGGACAGGTAAATTCACCCCTCCACTTT,CASSQGQVNSPLHF
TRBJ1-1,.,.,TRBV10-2,TGCGCCAGCAGTGAGTTCGGGGGGCGGGCTGAAGCTTTCTTT,CASSEFGGRAEAFF
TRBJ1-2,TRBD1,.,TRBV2,TGTGCCAGCAGTGGGACAGGGGTCGACTATGGCTACACCTTC,CASSGTGVDYGYTF
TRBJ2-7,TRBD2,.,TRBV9,TGTGCCAGCAGCGCCTGGACTAGCGGGGGGTCCTACGAGCAGTACTTC,CASSAWTSGGSYEQYF
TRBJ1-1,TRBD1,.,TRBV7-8,TGTGCCAGCAGCCAGGGGGGGACTGAAGCTTTCTTT,CASSQGGTEAFF
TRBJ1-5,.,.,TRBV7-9,TGTGCCAGCAGACAGGGAGGGGAGAATCAGCCCCAGCATTTT,CASRQGGENQPQHF
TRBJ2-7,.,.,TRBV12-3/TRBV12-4,TGTGCCAGCAGTTTATCAGGTTCCTACGAGCAGTACTTC,CASSLSGSYEQYF
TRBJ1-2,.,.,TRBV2,TGTGCCAGCAGTGTTCCTGAGCTCTATGGCTACACCTTC,CASSVPELYGYTF
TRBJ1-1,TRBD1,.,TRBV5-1,TGCGCCAGCAGCTTGGTTGAGGTGGGACAGCAAGCTTTCTTT,CASSLVEVGQQAFF
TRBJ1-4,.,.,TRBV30,TGTGCCTGGAGCGCCGCGCCAACTAATGAAAAACTGTTTTTT,CAWSAAPTNEKLFF
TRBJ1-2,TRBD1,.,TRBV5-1,TGCGCCAGCAGCTCGGGACAGGGGGCATATGGCTACACCTTC,CASSSGQGAYGYTF
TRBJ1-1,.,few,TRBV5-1,TGCGCCAGCAGCTTGGGGGCCAGAGATGAAGCTTTCTTT,CASSLGARDEAFF
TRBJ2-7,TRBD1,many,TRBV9,TGTGCCAGCAGCGAGACAGGGACCTACGAGCAGTACTTC,CASSETGTYEQYF
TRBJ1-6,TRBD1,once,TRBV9,TGTGCCAGCAGCGATGGGACAGGGAATTCACCCCTCCACTTT,CASSDGTGNSPLHF
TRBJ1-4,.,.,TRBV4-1,TGCGCCAGCAGACCTCGTTTGGACAGCACTTATGAAAAACTGTTTTTT,CASRPRLDSTYEKLFF
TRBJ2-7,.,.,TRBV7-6,TGTGCCAGCAGCTTAGGCCAGGGCGGCGAGCAGTACTTC,CASSLGQGGEQYF
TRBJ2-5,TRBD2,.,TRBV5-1,TGCGCCAGCAGCTTGGTGGGGCTAGCGGGGTGGACCCAAGAGACCCAGTACTTC,CASSLVGLAGWTQETQYF
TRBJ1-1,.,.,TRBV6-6,TGTGCCAGCAGTTACTCCGAGGGGAACACTGAAGCTTTCTTT,CASSYSEGNTEAFF